This TCR beta chain was recorded in a study of blood T cells in healthy people across ages. Then a second PCR, running about 6 to 12 cycles, was carried out with a sample-barcoded 5' primer and a J-beta primer mix. TCRdb re-called the 5' RACE reads with MiXCR, one entry per CDR3 protein. Of some 1.1 million distinct CDR3 sequences listed, roughly two fifths are singletons. CDR1 and CDR2 (germline): LGHNA, YNFKEQ. There are 16 residues in the CDR3. The ends were cut back, 3 bases at V and 0 bases at J, with 15 bases in the middle. This clonotype was counted a few times. This chain joins TRBV4-2 and TRBJ2-7; D gene ambiguous. The sequence derives from a man in his late teens or twenties in good health. The sample comprised blood. The DNA for the CDR3 is TGTGCCAGCAGCCAGAAGGGTGGGCAGACCTCCTACGAGCAGTACTTC. Its protein product is CASSQKGGQTSYEQYF.